These 3 T cell receptor beta chains were all obtained from the same sample, sequenced in a study of blood T cell repertoires in COVID-19. Some clones are missing from TCRdb's copy, which holds only in-frame ones; the method was immunoSEQ multiplex PCR. The sample has 250,000 to 350,000 clones, approximately 88% seen once; the top ten hold about 1.6%. The material sequenced was peripheral blood. These receptors were obtained from a human donor with COVID-19, enrolled during active disease. The donor label of this sample is uncertain.

This sequence joins TRBV10-1 and TRBJ2-7; 7 bases match TRBD2. Losses at the gene ends were 6 bases for V and 3 bases for J; bases not matched to a gene: 5. The CDR3 loop spans 13 amino acids. Germline V gene data show CDR1 as WNHNN and CDR2 as SYGVQD (reference sequence). The CDR3 DNA reads TGCGCCAGCAGCGCCAGCGGGAACTACGAGCAGTACTTC. Translation gives CASSASGNYEQYF.

This clone was picked up a small number of times. The chain uses TRBV27 and TRBJ1-1; 8 bases line up with TRBD1. Germline values: CDR1 MNHEY, CDR2 SMNVEV (reference sequence). The CDR3 is 14 residues long. Losses at the gene ends were 3 bases for V and 6 bases for J; bases not matched to a gene: 6. CDR3 sequence reads: CASSFLDRGAEAFF. CDR3 nucleotide sequence: TGTGCCAGCAGTTTCTTAGACAGGGGAGCTGAAGCTTTCTTT.

The V gene is TRBV28, the J gene TRBJ1-6; D ambiguous. V lost 6 bases, J lost 7 bases, and 7 bases lay in between. The length of the CDR3 is 12 residues. Germline CDR1 is MDHEN and CDR2 is SYDVKM. The CDR3 coding sequence is TGTGCCAGCAGCTCCGTCAATTCACCCCTCCACTTT. This sequence encodes CASSSVNSPLHF.